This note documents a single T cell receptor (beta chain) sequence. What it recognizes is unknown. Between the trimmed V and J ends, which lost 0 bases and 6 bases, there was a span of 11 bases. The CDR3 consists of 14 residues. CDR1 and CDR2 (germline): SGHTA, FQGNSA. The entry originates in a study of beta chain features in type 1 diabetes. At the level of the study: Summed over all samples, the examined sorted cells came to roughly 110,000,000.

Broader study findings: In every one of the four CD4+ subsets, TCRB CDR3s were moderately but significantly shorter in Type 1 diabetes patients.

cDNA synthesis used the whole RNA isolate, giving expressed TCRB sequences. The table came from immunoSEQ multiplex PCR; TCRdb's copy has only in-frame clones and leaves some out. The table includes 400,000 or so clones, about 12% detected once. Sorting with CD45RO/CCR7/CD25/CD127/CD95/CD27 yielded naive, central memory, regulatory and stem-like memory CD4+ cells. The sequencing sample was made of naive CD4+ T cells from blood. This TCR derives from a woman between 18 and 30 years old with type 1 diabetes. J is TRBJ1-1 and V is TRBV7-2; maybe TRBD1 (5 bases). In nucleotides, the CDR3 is TGTGCCAGCAGCTTAGCGCTTTCGGGGGCTGAAGCTTTCTTT. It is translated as CASSLALSGAEAFF.